The 7 T cell receptor beta chains presented below share a single source sample, sequenced in a study of T cell responses to AZD1222 COVID-19 vaccine. Sequencing was performed with immunoSEQ multiplex PCR; in TCRdb, only in-frame clones are kept and a portion is missing. The repertoire consists of approximately 180,000 clones, with approximately 88% occurring once and the leading ten covering 1.5% to 2%. The source material was peripheral blood, sampled on day 0 of AZD1222 vaccination. The receptors were sampled from an adult in good health.

For this clone: A junction end diverges from the germline sequence, so it may reflect a read error. This chain connects TRBV20-1 to TRBJ1-2; 7 bases agree with TRBD1. The CDR3 contains 11 residues. The germline V gene has CDR1 DFQATT and CDR2 SNEGSKA (reference sequence). The CDR3 DNA reads as TGCAGTGCTAGAGAGGGACAGCGATTTGTGTTT. It specifies CSAREGQRFVF.

The rearrangement uses TRBV19 and TRBJ2-1, with D perhaps TRBD2 (5 bases). Per germline, CDR1 LNHDA and CDR2 SQIVND (reference sequence). The CDR3 contains 13 residues. The V end was cut by 1 base, the J end by 9 bases, with 10 bases between. CDR3 coding DNA: TGTGCCAGTAGTATAGGGGAAAGCGGTGAGCAGTTCTTC. This sequence encodes CASSIGESGEQFF.

This clone was seen just once. DNA for the CDR3: TGTGCCTGGGAGAAGCGGGGTACCTACAATGAGCAGTTCTTC. Encoded protein: CAWEKRGTYNEQFF. This chain joins TRBV30 and TRBJ2-1; 7 nucleotides line up with TRBD2. The CDR3 runs to 14 residues. After removal of 5 bases from V and 2 bases from J, the junction contained 6 bases not matched to a gene. CDR1 is GTSNPN, CDR2 SVGIG, per germline (reference sequence).

J is TRBJ1-5 and V is TRBV28; a weak D match, TRBD1 (5 bases). Germline loops: CDR1 MDHEN, CDR2 SYDVKM. The ends were cut back, 2 bases at V and 4 bases at J, with 15 bases in the middle. The CDR3 is 16 amino acids. CDR3 amino acids: CASSLIGRAPNQPQHF. The CDR3 nucleotides read TGTGCCAGCAGTTTAATTGGCAGGGCCCCGAATCAGCCCCAGCATTTT.

The genes are TRBV18 and TRBJ1-1; D is unclear. This CDR3 is 16 amino acids long. The ends were cut back, 2 bases at V and 0 bases at J, with 13 bases in the middle. Germline lookup yields CDR1 KGHSH and CDR2 LQKENI. The CDR3 DNA sequence: TGTGCCAGCTCACCAGGTCAGACTTACATGAACACTGAAGCTTTCTTT. Protein sequence: CASSPGQTYMNTEAFF. The full variable domain, completed using reference TRBV18 and TRBJ1-1, is NAGVMQNPRHLVRRRGQEARLRCSPMKGHSHVYWYRQLPEEGLKFMVYLQKENIIDESGMPKERFSAEFPKEGPSILRIQQVVRGDSAAYFCASSPGQTYMNTEAFFGQGTRLTVV.

V usage is TRBV30 and J usage is TRBJ1-6; TRBD1 is a possible D gene (5 bases). The CDR3 loop spans 16 amino acids. Germline CDR1 and CDR2: GTSNPN and SVGIG (reference sequence). The ends were cut back, 4 bases at V and 0 bases at J, with 13 bases in the middle. The CDR3 DNA sequence: TGTGCCTGGATTGGGGGATCGCGCTCCTATAATTCACCCCTCCACTTT. Protein: CAWIGGSRSYNSPLHF.

The chain links TRBV19 to TRBJ1-3; D gene unclear. Deletions cut 3 bases from V and 4 bases from J, with 13 bases between. This CDR3 is built from 15 residues. Germline V gives CDR1 LNHDA, CDR2 SQIVND (reference sequence). CDR3 in amino acids: CASSISEAGGNTIYF. Written as DNA, the CDR3 is TGTGCCAGTAGTATTTCCGAGGCCGGGGGAAACACCATATATTTT.